This T cell receptor beta chain was captured by sequencing in a study of blood T cell repertoires in COVID-19. Study information: The United States, Italy and Spain supplied acute and convalescent COVID-19 samples. Sources were T cells, B-cell-depleted T cells, or PBMCs; the material itself was cDNA or gDNA.

As handled by the study authors: Amplified reference gene primers provided the basis for estimating nucleated cell counts. Profiling relied on immunoSEQ multiplex PCR, and the TCRdb table lists in-frame clones only, not all of them. From that table come the V and J calls and clone size; the DNA was used to work out D and trimming. This table has 250,000 or so clones, 80% to 90% appearing once. Per germline, CDR1 SGHRS and CDR2 YFSETQ. V shed 0 bases and J shed 5 bases, with 11 bases lying between them. There are 15 residues in the CDR3. The TCR was taken from a woman aged 25 to 39 with active or convalescent COVID-19. The sequenced sample consisted of peripheral blood. The rearrangement uses TRBV5-1 and TRBJ2-2, with a possible D match to TRBD2 (6 bases). Here the CDR3 reads CASSLGLGGTGELFF. The CDR3, as DNA: TGCGCCAGCAGCTTGGGACTAGGCGGGACCGGGGAGCTGTTTTTT.